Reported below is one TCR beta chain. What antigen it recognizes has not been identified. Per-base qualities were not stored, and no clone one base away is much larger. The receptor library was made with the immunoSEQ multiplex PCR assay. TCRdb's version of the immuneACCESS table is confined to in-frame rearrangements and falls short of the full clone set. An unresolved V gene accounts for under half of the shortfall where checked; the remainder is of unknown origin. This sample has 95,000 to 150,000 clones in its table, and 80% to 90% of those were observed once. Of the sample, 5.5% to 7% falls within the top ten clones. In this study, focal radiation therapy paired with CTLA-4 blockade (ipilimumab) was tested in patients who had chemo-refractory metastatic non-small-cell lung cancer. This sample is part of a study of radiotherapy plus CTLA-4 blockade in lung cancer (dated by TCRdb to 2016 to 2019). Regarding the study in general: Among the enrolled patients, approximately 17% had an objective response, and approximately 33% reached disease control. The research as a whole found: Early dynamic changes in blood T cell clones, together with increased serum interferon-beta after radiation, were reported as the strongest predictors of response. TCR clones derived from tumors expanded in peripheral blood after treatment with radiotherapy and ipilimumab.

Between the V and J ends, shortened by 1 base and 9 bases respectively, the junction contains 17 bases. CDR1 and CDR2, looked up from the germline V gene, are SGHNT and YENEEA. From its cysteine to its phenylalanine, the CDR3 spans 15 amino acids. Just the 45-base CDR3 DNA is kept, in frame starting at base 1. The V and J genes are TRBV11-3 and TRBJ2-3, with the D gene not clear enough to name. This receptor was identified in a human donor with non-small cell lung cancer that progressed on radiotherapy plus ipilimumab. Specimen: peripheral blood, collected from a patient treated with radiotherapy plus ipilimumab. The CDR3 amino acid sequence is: CASSLGSRPPNTQYF. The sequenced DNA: TGTGCCAGCAGCTTAGGGTCCCGACCTCCGAACACGCAGTATTTT.